This T cell receptor beta chain is drawn from a study of T cell repertoires in cytomegalovirus infection. Study as a whole: It was recently identified HLA-C-restricted and well-studied HLA-B-restricted CMV epitopes that the study used. Public signatures in TCR beta pointed to CMV infection and matching HLA type.

In TCRdb, the reads were re-called with MiXCR into one record per CDR3 protein. The sample records more than 75,000 distinct CDR3 sequences, approximately 32% being singletons. Of note for this clonotype: Its antigen is not known.

The CDR3 consists of 12 residues. Trimming shortened V by 4 bases and J by 7 bases, and 11 bases separated the two germline ends. From germline, CDR1 is SGDLS and CDR2 YYNGEE. The starting material was CD8+ T cells from cultured PBMCs, obtained from culture after CMV antigen stimulation. The source is a human donor in good health (CMV status not recorded). Some clones in this sample may be carry-over from other donors' samples. The J gene is TRBJ1-1, the V gene TRBV9; D gene unclear. As DNA, the CDR3 is TGTGCCAGCAGCCAACTCGGGAGTGAAGCTTTCTTT. Translating gives CASSQLGSEAFF. The whole variable domain, remainder taken from reference TRBV9 and TRBJ1-1, is DSGVTQTPKHLITATGQRVTLRCSPRSGDLSVYWYQQSLDQGLQFLIQYYNGEERAKGNILERFSAQQFPDLHSELNLSSLELGDSALYFCASSQLGSEAFFGQGTRLTVV.